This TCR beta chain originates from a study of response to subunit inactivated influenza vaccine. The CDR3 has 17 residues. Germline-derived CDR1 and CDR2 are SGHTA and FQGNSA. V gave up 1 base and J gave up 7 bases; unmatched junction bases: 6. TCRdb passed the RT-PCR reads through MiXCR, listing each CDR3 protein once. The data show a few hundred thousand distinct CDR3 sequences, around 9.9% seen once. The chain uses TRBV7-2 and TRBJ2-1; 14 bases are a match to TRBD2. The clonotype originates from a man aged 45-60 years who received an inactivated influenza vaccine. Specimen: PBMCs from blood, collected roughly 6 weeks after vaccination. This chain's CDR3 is CASSLVPGLAGVNEQFF. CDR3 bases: TGTGCCAGCAGCTTAGTTCCGGGACTAGCGGGAGTGAATGAGCAGTTCTTC.